A selection of T cell receptor beta chains follows, all from one sample in a study of blood T cell repertoires in COVID-19. TCRdb keeps only in-frame clones here, not all; method: immunoSEQ multiplex PCR. Of around 310,000 clones in the sample, 85% to 90% are singletons; the top ten hold 0.8% to 1.3%. The source material was peripheral blood. The source of these receptors is a woman aged 40-49 years with COVID-19, enrolled during active disease. The CDR3 runs from the conserved cysteine through the conserved F or W. D genes are given only for firm matches. Size is stated for part of the rows, as once, few or many counts, or as a class when the clone is expanded.

v_call	j_call	clone_size	d_call	cdr3_nt	cdr3_aa
TRBV28	TRBJ1-1	NA	TRBD1	TGTGCCAGCAGTCTGGGACAGGGGGCGTCTGAAGCTTTCTTT	CASSLGQGASEAFF
TRBV7-3	TRBJ2-3	NA	TRBD1	TGTGCCAGCAGCCTATTTCCCGACAGGGAAGATACGCAGTATTTT	CASSLFPDREDTQYF
TRBV4-3	TRBJ2-5	NA	TRBD1	TGCGCCAGCAGCCAAGAGGGCAGGGGGCAAGAGACCCAGTACTTC	CASSQEGRGQETQYF
TRBV6-5	TRBJ2-7	NA	TRBD2	TGTGCCAGCGGTCATCGGCTAGCGGGAGTCGAGCAGTACTTC	CASGHRLAGVEQYF
TRBV6-1	TRBJ1-5	NA	TRBD1	TGTGCCAGCAGTGAATTAGGGGGCAGGGATCAGCCCCAGCATTTT	CASSELGGRDQPQHF
TRBV6-6	TRBJ1-5	NA	TRBD1	TGTGCCAGCAGTTTCCCGGGACAGGGATTTCAGCCCCAGCATTTT	CASSFPGQGFQPQHF
TRBV27	TRBJ2-1	NA	TRBD2	TGTGCCAGCAGTCCCATTAGCGGGGGCGCCTACAATGAGCAGTTCTTC	CASSPISGGAYNEQFF
TRBV3-1/TRBV3-2	TRBJ2-7	NA	NA	TGTGCCAGCAGCGTTCGACTGAACTCGGACGAGCAGTACTTC	CASSVRLNSDEQYF
TRBV28	TRBJ1-3	once	NA	TGTGCCAGCAGTTTATATCCGAGTCTCTCTGGAAACACCATATATTTT	CASSLYPSLSGNTIYF
TRBV9	TRBJ2-5	NA	NA	TGTGCCAGCAGCGTAGAGGGGGAACGAGAGACCCAGTACTTC	CASSVEGERETQYF
TRBV28	TRBJ1-5	NA	TRBD1	TGTGCCAGCAGTTTCCATGTCCGGACAGGGATTCGGGTCGGCAATCAGCCCCAGCATTTT	CASSFHVRTGIRVGNQPQHF
TRBV5-1	TRBJ1-1	NA	NA	TGCGCCAGCAGTACAGGGATTCTGGAGCAAGCTTTCTTT	CASSTGILEQAFF
TRBV28	TRBJ2-7	NA	NA	TGTGCCAGCAGTTTAAGGACTCAGGGGATAGGCGAGCAGTACTTC	CASSLRTQGIGEQYF
TRBV27	TRBJ2-3	NA	TRBD2	TGTGCCAGCAGTTTTTATCCCCCTGAGCGGGGAGAACTCACAGATACGCAGTATTTT	CASSFYPPERGELTDTQYF
TRBV9	TRBJ2-4	NA	NA	TGTGCCAGCAGCGCACTAGATGGCAAAAACATTCAGTACTTC	CASSALDGKNIQYF